A single sample gave rise to the 29 T cell receptor beta chains below, sequenced in a study of blood T cells in healthy people across ages. Primed by a sample-barcoded 5' primer and a J-beta primer mix, a second PCR proceeded for 7 to 11 cycles. TCRdb reprocessed the 5' RACE reads via MiXCR and lists one record per CDR3 protein. The sample yields roughly 930,000 distinct CDR3 sequences, around 46% seen once. The specimen sequenced was blood. The receptors stem from a man under 40 in good health.

Here the CDR3 DNA reads TGTGCCAGCAGCCCAAGAGACGAGGGGGAAACCAAAAACATTCAGTACTTC. Translating it yields CASSPRDEGETKNIQYF. The gene calls are TRBV7-9 and TRBJ2-4, with TRBD1 as a possible D gene (6 bases). In germline, CDR1 is SEHNR, CDR2 FQNEAQ (reference sequence). V was pared by 5 bases and J by 2 bases, with 19 bases between. There are 17 residues in the CDR3.

V is TRBV27 and J is TRBJ2-7; D could derive from TRBD1 or TRBD2 (5 bases each). CDR1 is MNHEY and CDR2 is SMNVEV in the germline V gene (reference sequence). V was pared by 5 bases and J by 2 bases, with 19 bases between. This CDR3 contains 16 residues. Here the CDR3 reads CASSGNQGPRAYEQYF. The CDR3 bases are TGTGCCAGCAGTGGGAACCAGGGACCGCGAGCCTACGAGCAGTACTTC.

V is TRBV10-3 and J is TRBJ2-7; D may be TRBD2 (7 bases). Trimming took off 6 bases at V and 7 bases at J, with 19 bases between the two ends. The CDR3 loop spans 14 amino acids. The germline V gene has CDR1 ENHRY and CDR2 SYGVKD. The CDR3 nucleotides are TGTGCCATCAGGGGAGGGACACAAGAAGGGGAGCAGTACTTC. Translation: CAIRGGTQEGEQYF.

This chain's CDR3 is CSARWSGGSTDTQYF. The CDR3 bases are TGCAGTGCTAGATGGTCGGGCGGGTCCACAGATACGCAGTATTTT. The chain combines TRBV20-1 with TRBJ2-3; a weak D match, TRBD2 (5 bases). The CDR3 sequence is 15 residues long. Deletions cut 2 bases from V and 2 bases from J, with 14 bases between. From germline, CDR1 is DFQATT and CDR2 SNEGSKA (reference sequence).

This clonotype was detected once. The chain uses TRBV20-1 and TRBJ2-3; TRBD2 aligns across 10 bases. From germline, CDR1 is DFQATT and CDR2 SNEGSKA (reference sequence). V shed 4 bases and J 3 bases; nucleotides not matched to a gene: 13. The CDR3 sequence is 17 residues long. CDR3 residues: CSATPLFSSGGTDTQYF. The CDR3 bases are TGCAGTGCTACCCCGTTATTCTCTAGCGGGGGTACAGATACGCAGTATTTT.

With regard to this clonotype: A read error may account for a junction end that differs from germline. The chain has TRBV28 and TRBJ2-4; D ambiguous. The CDR3 length is 11 residues. Per the germline V gene, CDR1 is MDHEN and CDR2 is SYDVKM. DNA of the CDR3: TGTACCAGCATGGCGGATTTACATCAGTACTTC. It codes for CTSMADLHQYF.

As regards this clonotype: One end of the junction is discordant with germline, which a read error may explain. This chain uses TRBV2 with TRBJ2-5; D is uncertain. CDR3 length: 10 amino acids. The V gene's germline CDR1 is SNHLY and CDR2 FYNNEI. This CDR3 is CASSAETRYF. The CDR3 DNA follows: TGTGCCAGCAGTGCGGAGACCCGGTACTTC.

This clonotype was observed a few times. This rearrangement joins TRBV7-2 to TRBJ1-2; the match to TRBD1 covers 7 bases. The CDR3 covers 15 residues. The J segment lost 3 bases and the V segment lost 2 bases, leaving 6 bases of the junction unmatched. Germline CDR1 and CDR2: SGHTA and FQGNSA. CDR3 amino acids: CASSLNSDRDYGYTF. For the CDR3, the DNA is TGTGCCAGCAGCTTAAACTCCGACAGGGACTATGGCTACACCTTC.

The J gene is TRBJ2-5, the V gene TRBV11-2, with 12 nucleotides matching TRBD2. This CDR3 contains 15 residues. The germline V gene encodes CDR1 SGHAT and CDR2 FQNNGV. V gave up 6 bases and J gave up 5 bases; unmatched junction bases: 7. The DNA for the CDR3 is TGTGCCAGCAGAGAAACTAGCGGGGGGCTTGAGACCCAGTACTTC. Translated: CASRETSGGLETQYF.

The rearrangement links TRBV20-1 to TRBJ1-5; a possible D gene is TRBD1 (6 bases). CDR3 length equals 15 residues. The germline CDR1 and CDR2 sequences are DFQATT and SNEGSKA (reference sequence). Trimming took 0 bases from V and 5 from J, leaving 14 bases between them. The CDR3 nucleotides are TGCAGTGCTAGAGATCGAGGGGGGGCTCATCAGCCCCAGCATTTT. It specifies CSARDRGGAHQPQHF.

This chain uses TRBV6-1 with TRBJ2-2; D possibly corresponds to TRBD2 (5 bases). The CDR3 has 14 residues. The germline CDR1 and CDR2 sequences are MNHNS and SASEGT. Between the trimmed V and J ends, which lost 8 bases and 5 bases, there was a span of 15 bases. CDR3 residues: CASYRTRDTGELFF. The CDR3 DNA reads as TGTGCCAGCTATCGAACACGGGATACCGGGGAGCTGTTTTTT.

V and J are TRBV6-1 and TRBJ2-1; 12 bases agree with TRBD2. From germline, CDR1 is MNHNS and CDR2 SASEGT. This CDR3 is 17 amino acids long. Losses at the gene ends were 6 bases for V and 0 bases for J; bases not matched to a gene: 6. The CDR3 sequence is CASRSLAGGFSYNEQFF. CDR3 bases: TGTGCCAGCAGATCGCTAGCGGGGGGGTTCTCCTACAATGAGCAGTTCTTC.

The chain employs TRBV7-9 and TRBJ2-1, with TRBD1 as a possible D gene (5 bases). V lost 6 bases and J 0 bases, leaving 12 bases between the germline ends. The CDR3 consists of 15 residues. The germline gives CDR1 SEHNR, CDR2 FQNEAQ (reference sequence). CDR3 residues: CASSSRASSYNEQFF. The CDR3, as DNA: TGTGCCAGCAGTTCCAGGGCGAGCTCCTACAATGAGCAGTTCTTC.

The rearrangement links TRBV6-4 to TRBJ1-1; D may be TRBD1 (6 bases). The V gene's germline CDR1 is MRHNA and CDR2 SNTAGT. Trimming removed 6 bases at V and 6 bases at J, with 17 bases between. This CDR3 region has 14 residues. In DNA form, the CDR3 reads TGTGCCAGCAGGATAACGGGGGCTAGCCCTGAAGCTTTCTTT. Encoded protein: CASRITGASPEAFF.

This clonotype came up a few times. The rearrangement uses TRBV5-1 and TRBJ2-3; no firm D call. Germline V gene sequence: CDR1 SGHRS, CDR2 YFSETQ. With 2 bases removed from V and 5 bases from J, the gap between germline ends came to 9 bases. CDR3 length: 13 residues. The CDR3 coding sequence is TGCGCCAGCAGCTTACAAGAAGGAGATACGCAGTATTTT. Its translation: CASSLQEGDTQYF.

V usage is TRBV7-2 and J usage is TRBJ2-2, with D unclear. The CDR3 sequence is 12 residues long. Trimming removed 1 base at V and 11 bases at J, with 8 bases between. CDR1 is SGHTA, CDR2 FQGNSA, per germline. The CDR3 sequence: CASSLGVNELFF. Here the CDR3 DNA reads TGTGCCAGCAGCTTAGGGGTCAACGAGCTGTTTTTT.

The rearrangement links TRBV6-5 to TRBJ2-1; D is ambiguous. Trimming took 1 base from V and 10 from J, leaving 5 bases between them. The germline gives CDR1 MNHEY, CDR2 SVGAGI. This CDR3 is built from 11 residues. The CDR3 reads CASSYLQEQFF. For the CDR3, the DNA is TGTGCCAGCAGTTACTTGCAGGAGCAGTTCTTC.

This clonotype was recorded a few times. The chain employs TRBV12-3 or TRBV12-4 and TRBJ2-1, with D perhaps matching TRBD1 or TRBD2 (5 bases each). V was trimmed by 4 bases and J by 4 bases, leaving 14 bases between them. The CDR3 extends over 15 amino acids. The CDR3 loop reads CASSSSPGRYNEQFF. The CDR3 DNA reads as TGTGCCAGCAGTTCCTCCCCGGGACGATACAATGAGCAGTTCTTC.

The gene calls are TRBV6-1 and TRBJ1-4; 7 bases line up with TRBD1. Germline V CDR1 and CDR2: MNHNS, SASEGT. This CDR3 contains 15 residues. The junction had 8 bases not matched to a gene; V was cut back by 3 bases and J by 7 bases. Here the CDR3 reads CASSEWTGLSEKLFF. DNA of the CDR3: TGTGCCAGCAGTGAGTGGACAGGTTTGAGTGAAAAACTGTTTTTT.

In this sample, this clonotype turned up a few times. A read error may account for a junction end that differs from germline. The gene calls are TRBV4-2 and TRBJ2-1; 11 bases line up with TRBD2. CDR1 and CDR2 (germline): LGHNA, YNFKEQ. The CDR3 has 18 amino acids. The CDR3 loop is CASSQDQSGTSGRNEQFF. DNA for the CDR3: TGTGCTAGCAGCCAAGATCAAAGCGGGACTAGCGGACGGAATGAGCAGTTCTTC.

Turning to this clonotype: Relative to the germline gene, one junction end is altered; a read error may explain this. V usage is TRBV7-2 and J usage is TRBJ2-5; the match to TRBD1 covers 8 bases. CDR3 size: 16 residues. Germline V CDR1 and CDR2: SGHTA, FQGNSA. The CDR3 bases are TGTGCCAGCCGCTTCACAGGACAGGGACGGGGGGAGACCCAGTACTTC. Translation: CASRFTGQGRGETQYF.

The V and J genes are TRBV5-1 and TRBJ1-6, with 7 bases lining up with TRBD1. Germline CDR1 and CDR2: SGHRS and YFSETQ. J lost 7 bases, V lost 3 bases, and 4 bases had no gene match. The CDR3 is 14 residues long. CDR3 residues: CASSSGGMNSPLHF. As DNA, the CDR3 is TGCGCCAGCAGCTCAGGGGGTATGAATTCACCCCTCCACTTT.

V and J are TRBV9 and TRBJ2-1, with TRBD1 matching over 9 bases. The DNA end is a closer match to TRBJ2-7, so the J assignment may be wrong. The germline CDR1 and CDR2 sequences are SGDLS and YYNGEE. The CDR3 is 15 residues long. CDR3 residues: CASSPGQGPYNEQYF. The CDR3, as DNA: TGTGCCAGCAGCCCGGGACAGGGTCCCTACAATGAGCAGTACTTC.

The CDR3: CASSYGTGASEKLFF. CDR3 in DNA: TGTGCCAGCAGTTACGGAACAGGGGCGAGTGAAAAACTGTTTTTT. This chain uses TRBV6-6 with TRBJ1-4, with TRBD1 matching 7 bases. CDR3 size: 15 residues. V lost 2 bases to trimming and J lost 7 bases; unmatched junction nucleotides: 7. The germline V gene has CDR1 MNHNY and CDR2 SVGAGI (reference sequence).

The genes are TRBV27 and TRBJ1-5; D is unclear. Deletions cut 0 bases from V and 3 bases from J, with 9 bases between. The germline CDR1 and CDR2 sequences are MNHEY and SMNVEV (reference sequence). CDR3 size: 15 residues. DNA for the CDR3: TGTGCCAGCAGTTTATCGGCAGGCAACAATCAGCCCCAGCATTTT. Amino acids: CASSLSAGNNQPQHF.

CDR3 in amino acids: CASSPGVHNEQFF. CDR3 sequence (DNA): TGTGCCAGCAGCCCGGGGGTCCACAATGAGCAGTTCTTC. This chain connects TRBV3-1 to TRBJ2-1; D is perhaps TRBD2 (6 bases). The CDR3 is made up of 13 amino acids. Germline lookup yields CDR1 LGHDT and CDR2 YNNKEL (reference sequence). V dropped 4 bases and J dropped 5 bases, with 9 bases sitting between them.

J is TRBJ2-3 and V is TRBV20-1; TRBD1 is a possible D gene (5 bases). The CDR3 covers 12 residues. V gave up 7 bases and J gave up 2 bases, with 10 bases separating them. Germline-derived CDR1 and CDR2 are DFQATT and SNEGSKA (reference sequence). CDR3 protein: CSVDKNTDTQYF. The CDR3 nucleotides are TGCAGTGTGGACAAGAACACAGATACGCAGTATTTT.

This clonotype was counted between two and nine times. The chain recombines TRBV27 with TRBJ2-6; a weak D match, TRBD2 (5 bases). CDR3 length: 15 amino acids. Per germline, CDR1 MNHEY and CDR2 SMNVEV (reference sequence). Trimming took 6 bases from V and 2 from J, leaving 11 bases between them. The CDR3 here is CASSYFGAGANVLTF. DNA of the CDR3: TGTGCCAGCAGCTATTTCGGGGCTGGGGCCAACGTCCTGACTTTC.

The rearrangement links TRBV20-1 to TRBJ1-4; D not resolved. The V end lost 8 bases, the J end lost 7 bases, and 14 bases lay between the germline ends. The CDR3 totals 12 residues. In germline, CDR1 is DFQATT, CDR2 SNEGSKA (reference sequence). The CDR3 bases are TGCAGTTGTCAAATCATGGCTGAAAAACTGTTTTTT. Translated, it gives CSCQIMAEKLFF.